Reported below is one T cell receptor beta chain. One entry per CDR3 protein results from TCRdb running MiXCR on the RT-PCR reads. The sample records around 700,000 distinct CDR3 sequences, 14% being singletons. CDR1 and CDR2 (germline): DFQATT, SNEGSKA (reference sequence). This CDR3 region has 12 residues. V was clipped by 6 bases and J by 7 bases; unmatched bases: 7. The chain employs TRBV20-1 and TRBJ1-1; 8 bases fit TRBD1. The sequence came from a female donor in good health, serving as a healthy control. The sequencing input was memory CD4+ T cells from blood. CDR3 nucleotides: TGCAGTGCCCAGACACAGGGGGTTGAAGCTTTCTTT. This gives the protein CSAQTQGVEAFF.